One sample yielded the 8 T cell receptor beta chains listed below, sequenced in a study of Graves' ophthalmopathy and Graves' hyperthyroidism. Transcripts of RNA were the source for amplifying TCR beta CDR3 regions. HTBI primers were employed in first-round RT-PCR, then a second-round multiplex PCR followed. From the multiplex PCR reads, TCRdb called clonotypes with MiXCR, one entry per CDR3 protein. Counted here are more than 550,000 distinct CDR3 sequences, roughly 39% occurring once; the ten biggest clones make up under 3.5%. The sequencing input was peripheral blood. The receptors were gathered from an adult man with Graves' ophthalmopathy.

This clonotype appeared many times. The chain uses TRBV7-8 and TRBJ1-1; D unresolved. Germline V gives CDR1 SGHVS, CDR2 FQNEAQ. The CDR3 spans 15 residues. V lost 9 bases and J lost 1, with 18 bases in between. CDR3 bases: TGTGCCAGTAGTTTAAGGTGGGGATCGAACACTGAAGCTTTCTTT. It is translated as CASSLRWGSNTEAFF.

The chain couples TRBV20-1 to TRBJ2-7; the match to TRBD2 covers 14 bases. The length of the CDR3 is 13 residues. Trimming cost V 6 bases and J 7 bases; bases outside gene matches: 5. Germline V CDR1 and CDR2: DFQATT, SNEGSKA (reference sequence). The CDR3 DNA sequence: TGCAGTGCCCAGACTAGCGGGGGGGATGAGCAGTACTTC. Translation gives CSAQTSGGDEQYF.

The chain has TRBV10-3 and TRBJ1-1; D unclear. V lost 5 bases, J lost 6 bases, and 7 bases lay in between. This CDR3 has 11 amino acids. Looked up from germline, CDR1 is ENHRY and CDR2 is SYGVKD. The CDR3 loop is CAISFGSEAFF. DNA of the CDR3: TGTGCCATCAGTTTCGGGTCTGAAGCTTTCTTT.

In the case of this clonotype: Since a much larger clone is just one base distant, this may be a read error. J is TRBJ2-7 and V is TRBV19; TRBD1 aligns across 7 bases. This CDR3 is 14 amino acids long. CDR1 and CDR2 (germline): LNHDA, SQIVND (reference sequence). This CDR3 reads CTSSVDRRSYEQYF. As DNA, the CDR3 is TGTACCAGTAGCGTGGACAGGAGATCCTACGAGCAGTACTTC.

Ten or more counts support this clonotype. The chain is built from TRBV12-3 or TRBV12-4 and TRBJ1-5; tentatively, D is TRBD1 (6 bases). V dropped 6 bases and J dropped 3 bases, with 15 bases sitting between them. The CDR3 extends over 15 amino acids. The DNA of the CDR3 is TGTGCCAGCAGCACCGCCAGGGGTTACAATCAGCCCCAGCATTTT. It encodes CASSTARGYNQPQHF.

This clonotype was seen at least ten times. The rearrangement uses TRBV20-1 and TRBJ2-7; D possibly corresponds to TRBD1 (6 bases). There are 12 residues in the CDR3. V gave up 6 bases and J gave up 4 bases, with 13 bases separating them. Germline lookup yields CDR1 DFQATT and CDR2 SNEGSKA (reference sequence). This CDR3 reads CSARNRAYEQYF. In nucleotides, the CDR3 is TGCAGTGCGAGGAACAGGGCTTACGAGCAGTACTTC.

To note about this clonotype: This may arise from a read error, as a much more abundant clone is one base away. The chain joins TRBV6-4 to TRBJ2-1; the match to TRBD2 covers 10 bases. The V gene's germline CDR1 is MRHNA and CDR2 SNTAGT. There are 15 residues in the CDR3. The CDR3 region has the DNA TGTGCCGGCAGTCAGCTAGCGGGAGAGAAGAATGAGCAGTTCTTC. Translated: CAGSQLAGEKNEQFF.

The sample holds many counts of this clonotype. V is TRBV12-3 or TRBV12-4 and J is TRBJ1-2, with no clear D. The CDR3 sequence is 14 residues long. Trimming stripped 5 bases from V and 1 base from J, with 11 bases between. The DNA for the CDR3 is TGTGCCAGCAGTCCGTGGACGGGTAACTATGGCTACACCTTC. Protein sequence: CASSPWTGNYGYTF.